The rows below give T cell receptor beta chains drawn from one sample of a study of T cell repertoires in cytomegalovirus infection. One entry per CDR3 protein results from TCRdb running MiXCR on the reads. The data hold about 300,000 distinct CDR3 sequences, with roughly 23% observed a single time. Sequencing was performed on PBMCs. The source is a human donor in good health (CMV status not recorded). Some clones in this sample may be carry-over from other donors' samples. Both conserved end residues are part of each CDR3. A D gene is named only where the DNA matches it firmly. Some rows mark clone size as missing; the rest say once, few, many or name a class of expanded clone.

>.|TRBD2|TRBV29-1|TRBJ2-3
TGCAGCGTTTCAGCGGGAACAGATACGCAGTATTTT
CSVSAGTDTQYF
>.|TRBD2|TRBV7-2|TRBJ2-3
TGTGCCAGCACCCGGAGTGCGGGACTACTGCAGTATTTT
CASTRSAGLLQYF
>few|TRBD1|TRBV28|TRBJ2-5
TGTGCCAGCAGTTTACTGGACAGGGGGGAGACCCAGTACTTC
CASSLLDRGETQYF
>.|TRBD1|TRBV24-1|TRBJ2-1
TGTGCCACCAGTGGGGACAGGGGACTAGTGGATGAGCAGTTCTTC
CATSGDRGLVDEQFF
>many|.|TRBV6-2/TRBV6-3|TRBJ2-1
TGTGCCAGCAGTTACCCCACGCACTCAACCTACAATGAGCAGTTCTTC
CASSYPTHSTYNEQFF
>few|.|TRBV7-2|TRBJ1-2
TGTGCCAGCAGCTTAGTCAGCGGACAGCAAGGGGGAAACTATGGCTACACCTTC
CASSLVSGQQGGNYGYTF
>few|TRBD2|TRBV20-1|TRBJ2-7
TGCAGTGCCCCCGAGCGGGGTGCCTACGAGCAGTACTTC
CSAPERGAYEQYF
>many|TRBD2|TRBV7-9|TRBJ2-5
TGTGCCAGCATTCTGGGACTAGCGGGAGGCCAAGAGACCCAGTACTTC
CASILGLAGGQETQYF
>.|.|TRBV28|TRBJ1-3
TGTGCCAGTGAATCATCCGGGGGGCACTCTGGAAACACCATATATTTT
CASESSGGHSGNTIYF
>few|.|TRBV7-7|TRBJ2-3
TGTGCCAGCAGCTTTGGGGTCCGGGCGGTGGCGGGACCTTACACAGATACGCAGTATTTT
CASSFGVRAVAGPYTDTQYF
>few|.|TRBV29-1|TRBJ2-1
TGCAGCGCCCGGGGCAGGGGATACAATGAGCAGTTCTTC
CSARGRGYNEQFF
>few|.|TRBV28|TRBJ2-7
TGTGCCAGCAGCCTGAGAGGACACTCCTACGAGCAGTACTTC
CASSLRGHSYEQYF
>.|TRBD1|TRBV27|TRBJ1-2
TGTGCCAGCAGTCCCCCGGGACAGGGTCTCTATGGCTACACCTTC
CASSPPGQGLYGYTF
>.|.|TRBV9|TRBJ1-2
TGTGCCAGCAGCGCCGGTCCCTCAGGAACTAACTATGGCTACACCTTC
CASSAGPSGTNYGYTF
>.|.|TRBV4-3|TRBJ2-1
TGCGCCAGCAGCCAGGCGTTAGTGGGCCTAGGCAATGAGCAGTTCTTC
CASSQALVGLGNEQFF
>.|.|TRBV19|TRBJ2-7
TGTGCCAGTAGTATTAGCACGAGCTCCTACGAGCAGTACTTC
CASSISTSSYEQYF
>.|.|TRBV28|TRBJ2-7
TGTGCCAGCAGTGTCCCGCACGAGCAGTACTTC
CASSVPHEQYF
>.|TRBD2|TRBV18|TRBJ2-5
TGTGCCAGCTCACCACCGGTAGCGGGGAACCCTTTCCAAGAGACCCAGTACTTC
CASSPPVAGNPFQETQYF
>.|.|TRBV10-3|TRBJ2-6
TGTGCCATCAGTGTTGACCGATTCGTCGTCCTGACTTTC
CAISVDRFVVLTF
>many|.|TRBV7-2|TRBJ1-2
TGTGCCAGCAGCTCCCTCGGACGGGGCTACACCTTC
CASSSLGRGYTF
>.|.|TRBV23-1|TRBJ2-4
TGCGCCAGCAGTAGGTCAGGGAGGCCAGCGATCATTCAGTACTTC
CASSRSGRPAIIQYF
>few|.|TRBV12-3/TRBV12-4|TRBJ2-5
TGTGCCAGCAGCCCCCTGGGCGACGGGGAGACCCAGTACTTC
CASSPLGDGETQYF
>.|.|TRBV20-1|TRBJ1-1
TGCAGTGCTCCCCGACAGGAGATGAACACTGAAGCTTTCTTT
CSAPRQEMNTEAFF
>.|TRBD1|TRBV7-3|TRBJ1-2
TGTGCCAGCAGTCCCGGGACAGGGGGCGATGGCTACACCTTC
CASSPGTGGDGYTF
>.|.|TRBV11-3|TRBJ2-2
TGTGCCAGCAGGAAAGGAGAGGGTTTTTCATCCGGGGAGCTGTTTTTT
CASRKGEGFSSGELFF
>.|.|TRBV5-1|TRBJ2-1
TGCGCCAGCAGCTTGGACACGCCAAGTGGCAATGAGCAGTTCTTC
CASSLDTPSGNEQFF
>many|TRBD2|TRBV5-1|TRBJ2-1
TGCGCCAGCAGCTTCACTAGCGGGAGCAAGCATGAGCAGTTCTTC
CASSFTSGSKHEQFF
>few|.|TRBV29-1|TRBJ1-2
TGCAGCGTTGCAGGGAGGTCTATCCCCTATGGCTACACCTTC
CSVAGRSIPYGYTF
>.|.|TRBV19|TRBJ2-5
TGTGCCACCTCACCCGGATGGGATACAGAGACCCAGTACTTC
CATSPGWDTETQYF
>.|TRBD2|TRBV27|TRBJ2-5
TGTGCCAGCAGTCAAGGACTAGCGGGAGAAGAGACCCAGTACTTC
CASSQGLAGEETQYF
>many|TRBD2|TRBV7-2|TRBJ2-7
TGTGCCAGCAGCCCTAGCGGCTTCCCCACCTACGAGCAGTACTTC
CASSPSGFPTYEQYF
>.|.|TRBV29-1|TRBJ2-1
TGCAGCGTCCCCCGGGGAGGGGGGAATGAGCAGTTCTTC
CSVPRGGGNEQFF
>.|.|TRBV28|TRBJ1-5
TGTGCCAGCAGTAGCAAGATCAGGGGATATCAGCCCCAGCATTTT
CASSSKIRGYQPQHF
>many|.|TRBV7-2|TRBJ2-1
TGTGCCAGCAGCCAACAGAGCGGTGGGATGCATGAGCAGTTCTTC
CASSQQSGGMHEQFF
>.|.|TRBV18|TRBJ2-7
TGTGCCAGCTCGCGGAAGGCCGAGCAGTACTTC
CASSRKAEQYF
>.|TRBD1|TRBV20-1|TRBJ1-4
TGCAGTGCTAGAACAGGGGGGGAAAAACTGTTTTTT
CSARTGGEKLFF
>many|.|TRBV7-2|TRBJ2-1
TGTGCCAGCAGCTTAGAAGGGGCTAGTTACAATGAGCAGTTCTTC
CASSLEGASYNEQFF